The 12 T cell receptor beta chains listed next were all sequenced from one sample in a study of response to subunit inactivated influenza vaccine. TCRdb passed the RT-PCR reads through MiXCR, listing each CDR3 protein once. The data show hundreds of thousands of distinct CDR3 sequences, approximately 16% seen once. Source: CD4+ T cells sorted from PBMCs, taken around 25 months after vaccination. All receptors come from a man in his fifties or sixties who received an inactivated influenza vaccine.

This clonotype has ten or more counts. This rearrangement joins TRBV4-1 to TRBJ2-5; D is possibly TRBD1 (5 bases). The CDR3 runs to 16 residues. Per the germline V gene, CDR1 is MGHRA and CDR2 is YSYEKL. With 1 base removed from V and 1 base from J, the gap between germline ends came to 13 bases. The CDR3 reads CASSQVLTESQETQYF. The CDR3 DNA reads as TGCGCCAGCAGCCAAGTGCTGACAGAATCCCAAGAGACCCAGTACTTC.

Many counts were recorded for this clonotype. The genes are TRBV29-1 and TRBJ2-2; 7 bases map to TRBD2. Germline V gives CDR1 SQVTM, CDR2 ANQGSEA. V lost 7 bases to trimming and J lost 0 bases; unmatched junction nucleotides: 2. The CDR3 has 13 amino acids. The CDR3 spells CSGGGANTGELFF. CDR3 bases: TGCAGCGGGGGGGGGGCGAACACCGGGGAGCTGTTTTTT.

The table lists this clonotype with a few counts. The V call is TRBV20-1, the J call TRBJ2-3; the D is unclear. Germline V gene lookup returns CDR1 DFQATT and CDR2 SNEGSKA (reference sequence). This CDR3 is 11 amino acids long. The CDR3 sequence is CRSTTTDTQYF. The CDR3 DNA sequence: TGCAGGAGCACAACCACAGATACGCAGTATTTT.

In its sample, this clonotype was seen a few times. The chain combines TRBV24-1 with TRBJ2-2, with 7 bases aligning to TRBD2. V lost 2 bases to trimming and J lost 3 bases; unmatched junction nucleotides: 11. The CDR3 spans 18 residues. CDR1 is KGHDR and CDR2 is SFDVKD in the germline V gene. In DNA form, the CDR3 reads TGTGCCACCAGTGATTCTACCCAAGCGGGACCCCACACCGGGGAGCTGTTTTTT. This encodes CATSDSTQAGPHTGELFF.

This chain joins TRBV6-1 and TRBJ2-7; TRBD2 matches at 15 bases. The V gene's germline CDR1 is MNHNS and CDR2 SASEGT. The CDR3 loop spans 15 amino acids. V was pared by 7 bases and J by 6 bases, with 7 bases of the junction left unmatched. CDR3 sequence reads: CASTWTSGGVGEQYF. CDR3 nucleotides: TGTGCCAGCACCTGGACTAGCGGGGGGGTTGGCGAGCAGTACTTC.

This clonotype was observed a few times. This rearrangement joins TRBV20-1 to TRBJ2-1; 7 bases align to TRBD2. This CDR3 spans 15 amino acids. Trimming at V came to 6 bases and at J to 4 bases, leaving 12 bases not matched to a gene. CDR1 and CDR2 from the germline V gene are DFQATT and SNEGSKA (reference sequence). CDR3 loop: CSARDYLTYYNEQFF. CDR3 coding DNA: TGCAGTGCCAGGGACTACCTTACGTATTACAATGAGCAGTTCTTC.

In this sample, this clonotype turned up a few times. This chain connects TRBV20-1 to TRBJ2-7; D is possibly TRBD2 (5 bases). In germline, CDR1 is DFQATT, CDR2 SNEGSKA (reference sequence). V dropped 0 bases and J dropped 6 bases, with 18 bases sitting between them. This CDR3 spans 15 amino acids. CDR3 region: CSARDGREIGLEQYF. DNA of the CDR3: TGCAGTGCTAGAGATGGAAGGGAGATCGGCCTCGAGCAGTACTTC.

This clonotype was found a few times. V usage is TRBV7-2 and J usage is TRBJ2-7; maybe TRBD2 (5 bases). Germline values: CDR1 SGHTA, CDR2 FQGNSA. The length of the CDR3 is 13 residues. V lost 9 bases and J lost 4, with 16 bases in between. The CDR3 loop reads CASQRLAGYEQYF. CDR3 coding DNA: TGTGCCAGTCAGCGGCTAGCCGGTTACGAGCAGTACTTC.

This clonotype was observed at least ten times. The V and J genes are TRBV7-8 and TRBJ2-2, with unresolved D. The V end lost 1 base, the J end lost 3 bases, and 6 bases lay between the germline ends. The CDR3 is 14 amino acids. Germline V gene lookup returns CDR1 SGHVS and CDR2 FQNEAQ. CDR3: CASSLVGYTGELFF. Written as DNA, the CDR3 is TGTGCCAGCAGCTTAGTCGGGTACACCGGGGAGCTGTTTTTT.

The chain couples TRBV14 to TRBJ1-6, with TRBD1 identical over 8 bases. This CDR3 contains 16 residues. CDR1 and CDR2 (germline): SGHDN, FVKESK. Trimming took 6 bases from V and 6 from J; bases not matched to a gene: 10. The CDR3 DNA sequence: TGTGCCAGCAGTCATTCGACAGGGGCGCGTAATTCACCCCTCCACTTT. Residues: CASSHSTGARNSPLHF.

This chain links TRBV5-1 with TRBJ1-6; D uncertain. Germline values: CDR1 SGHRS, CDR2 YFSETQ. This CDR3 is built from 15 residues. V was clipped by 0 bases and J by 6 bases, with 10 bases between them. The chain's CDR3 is CASSLGLHGNSPLHF. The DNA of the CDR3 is TGCGCCAGCAGCTTGGGACTTCACGGTAATTCACCCCTCCACTTT.

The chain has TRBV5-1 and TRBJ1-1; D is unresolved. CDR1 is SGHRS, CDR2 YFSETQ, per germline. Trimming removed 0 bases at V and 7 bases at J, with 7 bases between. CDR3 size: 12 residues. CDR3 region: CASSLAEGEAFF. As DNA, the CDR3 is TGCGCCAGCAGCTTGGCCGAGGGTGAAGCTTTCTTT.